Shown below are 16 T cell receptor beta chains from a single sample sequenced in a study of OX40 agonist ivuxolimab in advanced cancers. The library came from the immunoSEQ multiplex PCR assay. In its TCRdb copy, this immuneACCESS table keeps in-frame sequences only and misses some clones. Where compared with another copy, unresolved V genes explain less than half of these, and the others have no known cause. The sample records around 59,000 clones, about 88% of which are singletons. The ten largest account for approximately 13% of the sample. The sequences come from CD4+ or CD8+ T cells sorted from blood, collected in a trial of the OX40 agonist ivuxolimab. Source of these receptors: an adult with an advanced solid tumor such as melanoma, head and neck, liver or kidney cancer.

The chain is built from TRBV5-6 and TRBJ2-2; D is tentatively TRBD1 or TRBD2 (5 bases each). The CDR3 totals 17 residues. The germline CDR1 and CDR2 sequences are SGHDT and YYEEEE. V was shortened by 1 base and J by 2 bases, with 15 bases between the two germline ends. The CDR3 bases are TGTGCCAGCAGCTTGCGGGGCCCAGCGCCCAACACCGGGGAGCTGTTTTTT. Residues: CASSLRGPAPNTGELFF.

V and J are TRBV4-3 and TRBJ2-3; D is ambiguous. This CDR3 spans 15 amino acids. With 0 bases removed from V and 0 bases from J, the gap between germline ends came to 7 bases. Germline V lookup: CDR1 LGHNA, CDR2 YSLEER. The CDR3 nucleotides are TGCGCCAGCAGCCAAGATGACTCTAGCACAGATACGCAGTATTTT. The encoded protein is CASSQDDSSTDTQYF.

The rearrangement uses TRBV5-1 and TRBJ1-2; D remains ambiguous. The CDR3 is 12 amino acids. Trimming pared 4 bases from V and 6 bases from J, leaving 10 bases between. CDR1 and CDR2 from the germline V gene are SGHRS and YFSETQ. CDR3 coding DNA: TGCGCCAGCAGCCCGGGCCCTAATGGCTACACCTTC. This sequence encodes CASSPGPNGYTF.

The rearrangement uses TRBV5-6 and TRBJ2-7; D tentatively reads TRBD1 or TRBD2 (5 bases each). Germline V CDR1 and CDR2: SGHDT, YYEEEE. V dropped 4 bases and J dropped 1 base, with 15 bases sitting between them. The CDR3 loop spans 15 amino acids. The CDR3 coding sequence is TGTGCCAGCAGCCCCTCGGGGCCGCTATCCTACGAGCAGTACGTC. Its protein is CASSPSGPLSYEQYV.

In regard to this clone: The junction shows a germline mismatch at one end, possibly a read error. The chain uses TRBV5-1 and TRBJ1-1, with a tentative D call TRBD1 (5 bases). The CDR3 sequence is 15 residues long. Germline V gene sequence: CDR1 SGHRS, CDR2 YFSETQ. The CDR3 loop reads CAGSLGGLLNTEAFF. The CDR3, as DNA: TGCGCCGGCAGCTTGGGGGGACTTTTGAACACTGAAGCTTTCTTT.

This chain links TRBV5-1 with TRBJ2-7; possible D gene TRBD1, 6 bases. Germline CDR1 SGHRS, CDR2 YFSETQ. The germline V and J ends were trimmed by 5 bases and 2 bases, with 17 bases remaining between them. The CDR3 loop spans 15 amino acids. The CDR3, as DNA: TGCGCCAGCAGGGAGCAGGGGTTTGCAACCTACGAGCAGTACTTC. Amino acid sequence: CASREQGFATYEQYF.

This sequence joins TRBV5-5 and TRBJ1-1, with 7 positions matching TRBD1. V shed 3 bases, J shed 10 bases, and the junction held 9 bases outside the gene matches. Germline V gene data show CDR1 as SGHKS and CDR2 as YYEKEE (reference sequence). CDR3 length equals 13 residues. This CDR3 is CASSSRQGHGAFF. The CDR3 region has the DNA TGTGCCAGCAGCTCCAGACAGGGCCACGGAGCTTTCTTT.

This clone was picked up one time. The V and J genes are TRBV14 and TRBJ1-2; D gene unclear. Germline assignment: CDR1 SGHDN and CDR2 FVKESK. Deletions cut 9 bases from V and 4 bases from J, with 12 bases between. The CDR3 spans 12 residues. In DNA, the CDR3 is TGTGCCAGAGCCCGCAGCTTCTATGGCTACACCTTC. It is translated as CARARSFYGYTF.

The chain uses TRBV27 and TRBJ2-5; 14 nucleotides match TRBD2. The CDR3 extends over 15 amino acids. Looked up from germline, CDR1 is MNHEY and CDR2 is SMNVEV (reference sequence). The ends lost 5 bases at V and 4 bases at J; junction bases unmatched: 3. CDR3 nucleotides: TGTGCCAGCAGTCCCGGGACTAGCGGGAGAGAGACCCAGTACTTC. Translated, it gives CASSPGTSGRETQYF.

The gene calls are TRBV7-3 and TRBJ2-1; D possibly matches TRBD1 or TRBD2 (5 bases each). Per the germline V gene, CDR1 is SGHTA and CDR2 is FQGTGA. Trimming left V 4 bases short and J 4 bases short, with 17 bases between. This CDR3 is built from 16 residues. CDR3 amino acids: CASSSYEGLGYNEQFF. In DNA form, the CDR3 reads TGTGCCAGCAGCTCGTATGAGGGGCTGGGGTACAATGAGCAGTTCTTC.

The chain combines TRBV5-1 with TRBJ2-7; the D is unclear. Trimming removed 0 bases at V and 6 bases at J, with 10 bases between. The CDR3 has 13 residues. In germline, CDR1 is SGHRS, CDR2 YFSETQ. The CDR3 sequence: CASSLEFSPEQYF. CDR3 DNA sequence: TGCGCCAGCAGCTTGGAGTTTTCACCCGAGCAGTACTTC.

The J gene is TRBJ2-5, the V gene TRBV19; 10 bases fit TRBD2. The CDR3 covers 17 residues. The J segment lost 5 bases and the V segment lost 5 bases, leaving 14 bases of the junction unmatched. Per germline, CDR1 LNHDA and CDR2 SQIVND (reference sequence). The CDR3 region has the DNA TGTGCCAGTAGTCCCCTCGGAGCGGGAGGGCCGGGTGAGACCCAGTACTTC. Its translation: CASSPLGAGGPGETQYF.

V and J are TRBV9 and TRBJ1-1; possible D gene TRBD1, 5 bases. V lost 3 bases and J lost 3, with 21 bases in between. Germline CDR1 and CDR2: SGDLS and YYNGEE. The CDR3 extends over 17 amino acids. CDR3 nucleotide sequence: TGTGCCAGCAGCGCGGAGGGAGGGGTATCCGATGACACTGAAGCTTTCTTT. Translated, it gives CASSAEGGVSDDTEAFF. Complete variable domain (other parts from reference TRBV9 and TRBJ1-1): DSGVTQTPKHLITATGQRVTLRCSPRSGDLSVYWYQQSLDQGLQFLIQYYNGEERAKGNILERFSAQQFPDLHSELNLSSLELGDSALYFCASSAEGGVSDDTEAFFGQGTRLTVV.

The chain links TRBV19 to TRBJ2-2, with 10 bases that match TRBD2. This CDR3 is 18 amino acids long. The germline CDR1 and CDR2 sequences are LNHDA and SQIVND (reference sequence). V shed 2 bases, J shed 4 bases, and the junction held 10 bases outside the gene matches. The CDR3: CASSIRLAGERVTGELFF. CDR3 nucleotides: TGTGCCAGTAGTATACGTCTAGCGGGAGAGAGAGTCACCGGGGAGCTGTTTTTT.

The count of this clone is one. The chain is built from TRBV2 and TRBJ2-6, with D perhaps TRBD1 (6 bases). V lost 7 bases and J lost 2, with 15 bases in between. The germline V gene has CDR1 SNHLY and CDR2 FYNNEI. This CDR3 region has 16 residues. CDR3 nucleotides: TGTGCCAGCATGGTACAGGGAATGGCTGGGGCCAACGTCCTGACTTTC. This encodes CASMVQGMAGANVLTF.

CDR3 nucleotide sequence: TGTGCCTCGGGGGCTAGCGGAAGACGAATAGAGACCCAGTACTTC. Translation gives CASGASGRRIETQYF. V usage is TRBV27 and J usage is TRBJ2-5, with D possibly being TRBD2 (7 bases). The CDR3 is made up of 15 amino acids. CDR1 is MNHEY, CDR2 SMNVEV, per germline (reference sequence). Trimming stripped 11 bases from V and 4 bases from J, with 23 bases between.